This is a list of T cell receptor beta chains from one sample in a study of tumor-infiltrating lymphocytes in primary liver carcinoma. A single record per CDR3 protein comes from TCRdb applying MiXCR to the multiplex PCR reads. The repertoire holds 90,000 to 150,000 distinct CDR3 sequences, with less than 75% as singletons. Source material: tumor-adjacent normal liver tissue. These receptors originate from a woman aged 55 to 70 with primary liver carcinoma and hepatitis B virus infection. Each CDR3 is given without its conserved first and last residue. Only some rows state a clone size, as once, few, many or a class for expanded clones.

clone_size: many; v_call: TRBV29-1; cdr3_aa: SVERQGNQPQH
clone_size: -; v_call: TRBV7-8; cdr3_aa: ASGLGPQAHQPQH
clone_size: -; v_call: TRBV11-2; cdr3_aa: ASSQGTALY
clone_size: -; v_call: TRBV11-1; cdr3_aa: ASRPSLGTEELC
clone_size: -; v_call: TRBV11-2; cdr3_aa: TSSMGGVDNEQF
clone_size: once; v_call: TRBV4-1; cdr3_aa: ASSQILGCYGYT
clone_size: once; v_call: TRBV12-3/TRBV12-4; cdr3_aa: ASTDQPESDEQF
clone_size: -; v_call: TRBV12-3/TRBV12-4; cdr3_aa: ASSWETSVADTQY
clone_size: -; v_call: TRBV11-2; cdr3_aa: ASSQGGLLSGRDIQY
clone_size: -; v_call: TRBV5-5; cdr3_aa: ASTPKGGSYNSLLH
clone_size: medium-sized; v_call: TRBV11-3; cdr3_aa: ASSLRELATDTQY
clone_size: -; v_call: TRBV28; cdr3_aa: ASSWVRGSNQPQH
clone_size: many; v_call: TRBV12-3/TRBV12-4; cdr3_aa: ASSLGLYNEQF
clone_size: -; v_call: TRBV12-3/TRBV12-4; cdr3_aa: TSSRGLRGAF
clone_size: -; v_call: TRBV13; cdr3_aa: VSSYRVKTQY
clone_size: -; v_call: TRBV5-4; cdr3_aa: ASRPGTGELF
clone_size: -; v_call: TRBV11-2; cdr3_aa: ASSLETGNVGYI
clone_size: many; v_call: TRBV12-3/TRBV12-4; cdr3_aa: ASRIAGGSNEQY
clone_size: -; v_call: TRBV5-6; cdr3_aa: ASNLLGTSSTDTQY
clone_size: -; v_call: TRBV30; cdr3_aa: LWSVRGVLLAF
clone_size: many; v_call: TRBV12-3/TRBV12-4; cdr3_aa: ASSPLYNEQF
clone_size: -; v_call: TRBV5-4; cdr3_aa: ASNPRGGASYEQY
clone_size: -; v_call: TRBV5-4; cdr3_aa: ASSLEMVTYKQY
clone_size: -; v_call: TRBV28; cdr3_aa: ASTFPSTSYGYT
clone_size: -; v_call: TRBV6-7; cdr3_aa: VNSGHRGLTYGYT
clone_size: -; v_call: TRBV5-6; cdr3_aa: ASSLSQGLAGGVQF
clone_size: -; v_call: TRBV28; cdr3_aa: ASSLFPTSENYEQY
clone_size: many; v_call: TRBV10-3; cdr3_aa: AISTKPGLAGNEQY
clone_size: few; v_call: TRBV5-1; cdr3_aa: ASSPYSSGGNTGELF
clone_size: few; v_call: TRBV28; cdr3_aa: ASSRLRTSYNEQF
clone_size: -; v_call: TRBV28; cdr3_aa: TSSLGETQY
clone_size: -; v_call: TRBV11-2; cdr3_aa: ASRLGIHRSTDTQY
clone_size: -; v_call: TRBV6-1; cdr3_aa: ASSDPGTGYDYT
clone_size: -; v_call: TRBV11-2; cdr3_aa: ACSQTSGVYNGQL
clone_size: -; v_call: TRBV11-2; cdr3_aa: ASSPLGLSGYDHT
clone_size: -; v_call: TRBV6-2/TRBV6-3; cdr3_aa: ASTSAGCTDTQY
clone_size: -; v_call: TRBV11-2; cdr3_aa: ASSLGIQRSTYAQY
clone_size: many; v_call: TRBV29-1; cdr3_aa: SVEDPGAREKLF
clone_size: many; v_call: TRBV21-1; cdr3_aa: ASSPSTGAKNIQY
clone_size: many; v_call: TRBV6-5; cdr3_aa: ASRRQGYGYT
clone_size: medium-sized; v_call: TRBV11-3; cdr3_aa: ASSSFGLAGLSYNEQF
clone_size: -; v_call: TRBV6-5; cdr3_aa: ASTPGQPTYNEQF
clone_size: -; v_call: TRBV5-1; cdr3_aa: ASGDRNTEAF
clone_size: -; v_call: TRBV18; cdr3_aa: ASSPLSTDTQY
clone_size: -; v_call: TRBV11-3; cdr3_aa: TISLDRASGYEQH
clone_size: -; v_call: TRBV11-2; cdr3_aa: ASSRRLAGGPWDEQF
clone_size: -; v_call: TRBV12-3/TRBV12-4; cdr3_aa: ASSSADGRLNIEAF
clone_size: -; v_call: TRBV6-5; cdr3_aa: VSSEDGHYEQY
clone_size: many; v_call: TRBV5-6; cdr3_aa: ASSSPGLRGPDTQY
clone_size: once; v_call: TRBV7-9; cdr3_aa: ATSSMGLQTHSAYNEQF
clone_size: -; v_call: TRBV4-1; cdr3_aa: ACWGKLVGQNYSNQPQL
clone_size: many; v_call: TRBV28; cdr3_aa: ASSFNRGRTD